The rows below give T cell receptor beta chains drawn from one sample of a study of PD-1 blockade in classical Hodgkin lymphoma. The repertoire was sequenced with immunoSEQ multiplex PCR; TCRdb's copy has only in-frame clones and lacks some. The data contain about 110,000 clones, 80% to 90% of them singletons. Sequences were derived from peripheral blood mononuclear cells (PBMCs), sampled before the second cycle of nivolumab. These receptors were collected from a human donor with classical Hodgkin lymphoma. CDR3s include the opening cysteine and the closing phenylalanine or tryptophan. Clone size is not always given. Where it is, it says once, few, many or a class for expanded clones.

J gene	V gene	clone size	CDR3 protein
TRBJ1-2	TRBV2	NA	CASGAEYGYTF
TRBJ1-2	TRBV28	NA	CASSFVGQGSYYGYTF
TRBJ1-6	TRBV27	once	CASHQGQRNSPLHF
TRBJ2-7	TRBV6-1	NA	CASSEGTGGSIIEQYF
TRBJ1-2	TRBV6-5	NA	CASRSLYGYTF
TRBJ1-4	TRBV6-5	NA	CASSYSPSEKLFF
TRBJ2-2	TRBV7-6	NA	CASSEGLAANTGELFF
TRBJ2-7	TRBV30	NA	CAWSLGGPGEQYF
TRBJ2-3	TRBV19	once	CASSTQGVSTDTQYF
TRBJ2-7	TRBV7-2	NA	CASSPRGGSYEQYF
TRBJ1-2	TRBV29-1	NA	CSVSAGGDGYTF
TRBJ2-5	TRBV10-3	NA	CAISERTREVGETQYF
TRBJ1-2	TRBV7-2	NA	CASSPGPLGQGYGYTF
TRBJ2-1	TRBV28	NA	CASSLPTSGRLLRNEQFF
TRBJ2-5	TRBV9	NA	CASSASDGETQYF
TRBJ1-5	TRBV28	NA	CASSFLPGGANQPQHF
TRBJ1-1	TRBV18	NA	CASSSGTMNTEAFF
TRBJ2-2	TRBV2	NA	CASRSRDDTGELFF
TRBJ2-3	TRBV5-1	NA	CASSLLTSGAGGATDTQYF
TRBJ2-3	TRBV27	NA	CASSLWGRPSTDTQYF
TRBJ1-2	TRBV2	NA	CASSVQGLHTF
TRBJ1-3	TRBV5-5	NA	CASSSTLDRVGSGNTIYF